The 17 T cell receptor beta chains below come from one sample, sequenced in a study of T cells expressing NK-cell markers. TCRdb reprocessed the 5' RACE reads, with one entry per CDR3 protein and no DNA. The sample totals 500,000 or so distinct CDR3 sequences; its top ten clones hold under 4.5%. The sample comprised blood T cells: a sorted CD56 or NKG2C T cell subset, CD4+ or CD8+ T cells, or bulk PBMC T cells (not recorded which). The receptors originated from a man aged 18 to 29 in good health.

This chain's CDR3 is CATSDSGQGYEQYF. This sequence joins TRBV24-1 and TRBJ2-7; with no DNA, the TCRdb D assignment of TRBD1 cannot be verified. From germline, CDR1 is KGHDR and CDR2 SFDVKD. This CDR3 contains 14 residues.

This chain joins TRBV11-2 and TRBJ2-2; with no DNA, the TCRdb D assignment of TRBD1 cannot be verified. The CDR3 runs to 15 residues. CDR1 is SGHAT, CDR2 FQNNGV, per germline. The CDR3 loop is CASSLAGRNTGELFF. Looking up the rest from reference TRBV11-2 and TRBJ2-2 gives the full variable domain: EAGVAQSPRYKIIEKRQSVAFWCNPISGHATLYWYQQILGQGPKLLIQFQNNGVVDDSQLPKDRFSAERLKGVDSTLKIQPAKLEDSAVYLCASSLAGRNTGELFFGEGSRLTVL.

The rearrangement uses TRBV30 and TRBJ2-7; checking the TCRdb D call of TRBD2 is not possible without DNA. CDR3 length equals 13 residues. Germline CDR1 reads GTSNPN; CDR2 reads SVGIG (reference sequence). The CDR3 protein is CAWGTGLSYEQYF.

This chain uses TRBV3-1 with TRBJ2-7; the D call of TRBD2 rests on TCRdb alone, since no DNA is present to check it. This CDR3 has 14 amino acids. The V gene's germline CDR1 is LGHDT and CDR2 YNNKEL (reference sequence). The CDR3 region is CASSQDTSFHEQYF.

This sequence joins TRBV29-1 and TRBJ2-3; without DNA, the TCRdb call of TRBD2 cannot be checked. CDR1 and CDR2 from the germline V gene are SQVTM and ANQGSEA. This CDR3 comprises 15 residues. CDR3 in amino acids: CSGAPRAGGPGTQYF.

The rearrangement uses TRBV6-2 or TRBV6-3 and TRBJ2-1; checking the TCRdb D call of TRBD1 is not possible without DNA. The CDR3 spans 17 residues. CDR1 and CDR2 (germline): MNHEY, SVGEGT. The CDR3 loop reads CASSYTGDRSAYNEQFF.

The rearrangement uses TRBV4-1 and TRBJ1-4; without DNA, the TCRdb call of TRBD1 cannot be checked. This CDR3 has 15 residues. The germline V gene encodes CDR1 MGHRA and CDR2 YSYEKL. CDR3 region: CASRSPGRTNEKLFF.

The V gene is TRBV5-5, the J gene TRBJ1-6. This CDR3 comprises 16 residues. Germline V gene sequence: CDR1 SGHKS, CDR2 YYEKEE (reference sequence). The CDR3 protein is CASSPGPEEHNSPLHF.

The gene calls are TRBV12-3 or TRBV12-4 and TRBJ2-4. The CDR3 contains 12 residues. The CDR3 region is CASSFRVNIQYF.

J is TRBJ2-5 and V is TRBV28; TCRdb reports TRBD1, a call that lacks DNA to check it against. This CDR3 is built from 15 residues. The germline CDR1 and CDR2 sequences are MDHEN and SYDVKM. CDR3 sequence reads: CASSGDRWPGETQYF.

CDR3 protein: CASSLHPLGETQYF. The rearrangement uses TRBV11-2 and TRBJ2-5. Germline CDR1 and CDR2: SGHAT and FQNNGV. CDR3 length equals 14 residues.

The rearrangement joins TRBV29-1 to TRBJ2-5. CDR3 length equals 12 residues. Germline CDR1 is SQVTM and CDR2 is ANQGSEA. CDR3 amino acids: CSVERQQETQYF.

J is TRBJ2-1 and V is TRBV5-1; with no DNA, the TCRdb D assignment of TRBD2 cannot be verified. Germline V gene data show CDR1 as SGHRS and CDR2 as YFSETQ. The CDR3 consists of 17 residues. CDR3 loop: CASSFSGRAGTYNEQFF.

V is TRBV7-8 and J is TRBJ2-2; the D call from TCRdb, TRBD2, cannot be confirmed without DNA. The CDR3 runs to 16 residues. Germline V gives CDR1 SGHVS, CDR2 FQNEAQ. The CDR3 loop is CASSLSRLANTGELFF. The whole variable domain, filled in from reference TRBV7-8 and TRBJ2-2, reads GAGVSQSPRYKVAKRGQDVALRCDPISGHVSLFWYQQALGQGPEFLTYFQNEAQLDKSGLPSDRFFAERPEGSVSTLKIQRTQQEDSAVYLCASSLSRLANTGELFFGEGSRLTVL.

This sequence joins TRBV12-3 or TRBV12-4 and TRBJ1-5. The CDR3 covers 13 residues. The CDR3 loop reads CASSPLLNQPQHF.

V is TRBV12-3 or TRBV12-4 and J is TRBJ2-1; TCRdb selects TRBD2, and the lack of DNA leaves this call unchecked. This CDR3 is 15 amino acids long. CDR3 sequence reads: CASGVGSSGRNEQFF.

The chain is built from TRBV10-3 and TRBJ2-5; TCRdb returns TRBD1, unconfirmable since there is no DNA. The CDR3 sequence is 14 residues long. In germline, CDR1 is ENHRY, CDR2 SYGVKD. This chain's CDR3 is CAISVSRGQETQYF.